The entry that follows covers one TCR beta chain sequence. This CDR3 is 14 amino acids long. Germline lookup yields CDR1 SGHDT and CDR2 YYEEEE. V lost 7 bases and J lost 11, with 19 bases in between. The data were produced by immunoSEQ multiplex PCR, yet TCRdb's version contains in-frame clones alone and is incomplete. The repertoire has about 260,000 clones, under 90% of them found once; the top ten carry roughly 10%. This entry comes from a study of blood T cell repertoires in COVID-19. Overall study context: The United States, Italy and Spain provided the acute and convalescent COVID-19 samples.

This sequence joins TRBV5-6 and TRBJ1-6; D is uncertain. Sample: peripheral blood. The receptor was isolated from a woman in her 50s who had recovered from COVID-19. The CDR3 bases are TGTGCCAGCCAGCAGCAGCGAGGTCCGACACCCCTCCACTTT. Translation: CASQQQRGPTPLHF.